The sequence of this T cell receptor beta chain was determined in a study of cytomegalovirus exposure and HLA in healthy donors (dated by TCRdb to the late 2010s). With regard to the full study: An earlier analysis of 587 of the donors reported 276 Gb of sequence data and around 120 million unique TCR beta sequences obtained from about 200 million T cells. A later analysis re-analyzed previously published TCR beta repertoires from 666 donors and added high-resolution HLA genotyping to study TCR occurrence patterns. HLA typing covered class I and class II loci at four-digit resolution. A separate validation cohort of roughly 120 different subjects was used in addition to the roughly 670-subject first cohort. In a later genetic analysis, genome-wide SNP genotypes for about three fifths of the roughly 670 donors were used, and that subset was treated as a discovery cohort. Among the approximately 430 genotyped donors, about 83% belonged to the genetic ancestry cluster associated with self-reported Caucasian donors. Across approximately 400 genotyped donors of the cohort, an average of roughly 250,000 unique TCR beta nucleotide sequences per donor were sequenced, and 15% to 20% of those sequences were non-productive. Every discovery cohort repertoire had been produced on one sequencing platform. Five DR-DQ haplotypes were handled as single units for association and clustering, since linkage in the cohort was strong. Alongside the repertoire data, information on donor age, sex, ethnicity and CMV serostatus was compiled. The study aimed to test whether signatures of past pathogen exposure could be identified by cataloging public T cell receptors. To decide whether each TCR beta V gene segment behaved as functional or pseudogenic, an earlier analysis of some 570 of the donors relied on high-throughput TCR beta sequencing. High-throughput TCR immunosequencing, statistical association of individual TCRs with disease status, and machine learning were combined to predict cytomegalovirus infection status. The later analysis used no new phenotypic data to find candidate immune exposures, relying instead on TCR beta sequences and their occurrence across donors. Typing coverage varied by locus: roughly 620-640 donors for A, B, C, DRB1 and DQB1; some 520 for DQA1; more than 600 for DPA1; some 470 for DPB1. Roughly 300 gigabases of sequencing data and approximately 84 million unique TCR sequences were included in an early release covering 550 to 800 HLA-typed donors. The study profiled the T cell repertoires of about 640 subjects by immunosequencing and related them to cytomegalovirus serostatus. On the study overall, not on this receptor specifically: The sequencing pipeline was judged likely to have produced a cluster of highly shared sequence variants as a technical artifact. Because counts were too low, seventeen rarely observed V segments, including chromosome 9 orphons, were excluded from the earlier analysis of some 590 of the donors. CMV serostatus was the only immune exposure information available for the cohort. In an earlier analysis of several hundred of the donors, most TCR beta V segments were observed in productive rearrangements about 87% or about 30% of the time, broadly matching IMGT annotations. A few of the identified cytomegalovirus-associated TCR beta chains were confirmed in vitro to be specific for cytomegalovirus antigens. In a later analysis, several top co-occurrence clusters were reported to appear linked to parvovirus B19, influenza, CMV and Epstein-Barr virus. Because some donors lacked HLA typing at each locus, the association tests relied only on the typed subset. At a false discovery rate of 0.05, a later analysis linked fewer than 20,000 TCR beta sequences to specific HLA alleles. Compared with the roughly 600-donor mean, donors in an Asian-associated ancestry cluster had fewer N-insertions in productive TCRs, according to a later genetic analysis. According to a later analysis, TCR association rates differed among HLA loci, with DRB1 alleles showing the most associated TCRs and HLA-C alleles showing the fewest. Most TCR sequences were seen in very few donors, while some public TCRs were found in many individuals. The classifier was reported to diagnose cytomegalovirus status with high specificity and sensitivity in both the original and validation cohorts. In a later analysis, HLA-associated TCR beta chains were found to be more clonally expanded and to have lower generation probabilities than equally common non-associated chains. Only TCR beta chains were sequenced in this cohort, and the absence of alpha or paired-chain data limited detectable features. When HLA alleles, especially DR and DQ, strongly co-occurred, TCR associations were difficult to assign to individual alleles. A later genetic analysis associated a missense DCLRE1C variant with V-gene and J-gene trimming of TCR beta chains, and an independent cohort replicated the association. A further reported finding was that TCR beta sequences accurately predicted the HLA-A and HLA-B alleles for most subjects in the first cohort. Correlated functional status among segregating V segments might reflect linkage disequilibrium, but an unknown experimental factor could not be ruled out. According to a later analysis, most CMV-associated TCR beta chains appeared to be HLA-restricted, and the HLA associations seemed to be driven largely by CMV exposure. The study gave a list of roughly 150 TCR beta chains associated with cytomegalovirus. The 87-base-pair reads could not distinguish some IMGT-functional V segments, including TRBV6-2 and TRBV6-3, so those segments were excluded. Roughly uniform sequencing depth across donors was assumed in presence/absence analyses, although this assumption may not hold. The authors suggested that the approach could potentially be generalized to other disease states and immunological phenotypes.

The cohort was made up of roughly 670 healthy bone marrow donors. Cohort members were all nominally healthy when sampled, although unrecorded immune exposures were likely present. The donor was CMV seropositive and belonged to the group of more than 250 seropositive cohort members. Each donor provided a peripheral blood sample, and peripheral blood mononuclear cells were used for TCR beta sequencing. The Qiagen DNeasy Blood Extraction Kit was used to extract genomic DNA from the blood cell samples. Receptor libraries were prepared by the immunoSEQ multiplex PCR assay. For the multiplex PCR, a mixture combining 60 forward primers for TCR Vbeta segments and 13 reverse primers for TCR Jbeta segments was used. A multiplex PCR assay on genomic DNA amplified the CDR3 region of rearranged TCR beta genes. Amplified TCR beta libraries were sequenced as 87-base-pair reads on the Illumina HiSeq System. Processing in the source paper ran as follows. In a later analysis, tens of millions of unique TCR beta chains were counted across the roughly 610 repertoires, and roughly 11 million of these chains were shared by at least two donors. Raw reads were error-corrected and collapsed into unique sequences with a nearest-neighbor algorithm that merged closely related sequences to remove PCR and sequencing errors. V, D and J gene segments were assigned by aligning CDR3 sequences to IMGT reference sequences. For a sequence to be retained, at least a six-nucleotide match to both a V gene segment and a J gene segment was required. A rearrangement was called productive if the CDR3 had no stop codons and remained in frame with V and J, and every other rearrangement was called non-productive. CDR3 was defined by IMGT convention, running from the second conserved V-encoded cysteine to the conserved J-encoded phenylalanine. Sequences without an unambiguous match to a single V gene segment were excluded from the earlier analysis of a few hundred of the donors. An earlier analysis of several hundred of the donors called V segments functional above 56.7% productive rearrangements and segregating when the between-donor standard deviation exceeded 5%. A statistical classification framework was built to diagnose cytomegalovirus status from the catalog of TCR beta chain sequences. V and J gene assignment, in a later analysis, came from comparing TCR nucleotide sequences with IMGT/GENE-DB human TR gene sequences. A later analysis assigned CDR3 sequences and most-parsimonious VDJ recombination scenarios with the TCRdist pipeline. A later analysis defined each TCR beta chain by its CDR3 amino acid sequence plus V-gene family, and excluded reads lacking a unique V-gene family. To address suspected cross-contamination and a sequencing artifact, a later analysis removed roughly 640 highly shared, low-generation-probability nucleotide sequences. For each public chain, a later analysis derived a clonal expansion index from normalized ranks of inferred template counts within each repertoire. In a later analysis, generation probabilities were computed with a VDJ recombination model fitted to out-of-frame rearrangements, and the resulting probabilities were checked against IGoR. In a later analysis, TCR-TCR, TCR-HLA and TCR-CMV co-occurrence was scored with hypergeometric tests, and a repertoire-size bias correction was applied to TCR pairs. False discovery rates were estimated in a later analysis by permuting HLA or CMV assignments 20 times. In a later analysis, co-occurring TCRs were grouped using DBSCAN, and TCRdist sequence similarity was added for clustering within HLA-allele-positive subsets. Repertoires with fewer than 30,000 or more than 120,000 public chains were left out of co-occurrence clustering, as were four to six repertoires with anomalous nucleotide sharing. TCRdb took over this immuneACCESS table, retaining in-frame rearrangements with V and J assigned. Such tables are incomplete; in checked studies, under half of the missing clones stem from an unresolved V gene, and the remainder is unexplained. That table gives V, J and clone size, and the DNA gave D and trimming. Within this sample are around 130,000 clones, with approximately 75% of them counted one time only. The top ten clones comprise 5.5% to 7% of the sample.

CDR1 and CDR2 were assigned from the germline V gene as SGHVS and FNYEAQ. Trimmed from V: 2 bases; trimmed from J: 2 bases; junction bases lacking a gene match: 11. Its CDR3 holds 17 amino acids, cysteine through phenylalanine. The retained sequence is limited to the CDR3, 51 bases, with the frame set at the first base. With regard to this clone: Its antigen is unknown. Per-nucleotide qualities are absent, and no much larger clonotype sits a single base away.

The TCR originated in a woman aged 40 to 50 in good health and CMV-seropositive. The sequence is built from TRBV7-6 and TRBJ2-7, with 8 junctional bases fitting TRBD1. Sequenced: PBMCs. The CDR3 has the sequence CASSLRGDRFTTYEQYF. The base sequence is TGTGCCAGCAGCTTAAGGGGGGACAGGTTTACCACCTACGAGCAGTACTTC.